These 2 T cell receptor beta chains originate from one sample sequenced in a study of breast tumors, draining lymph nodes, adjacent tissues. A single record per CDR3 protein comes from TCRdb applying MiXCR to the multiplex PCR reads. Altogether about 220,000 distinct CDR3 sequences are present, 30% to 35% being singletons, with the ten largest covering over 3.5%. Axillary draining lymph nodes of breast cancer patients supplied the node samples. Material: axillary lymph node tissue. All receptors derive from a female donor with breast cancer. Some clones in this sample may be carry-over from other donors' samples.

Ten or more counts support this clonotype. This chain connects TRBV5-1 to TRBJ2-1; 9 bases are shared with TRBD2. J gave up 0 bases and V 4 bases, and 2 bases lay outside the gene matches. Germline values: CDR1 SGHRS, CDR2 YFSETQ. This CDR3 contains 15 residues. The CDR3 is CASSVSGGSYNEQFF. CDR3 coding DNA: TGCGCCAGCAGCGTTAGCGGGGGCTCCTACAATGAGCAGTTCTTC.

This clonotype was seen at least ten times. This sequence joins TRBV12-3 or TRBV12-4 and TRBJ2-2; D might be TRBD2 (5 bases). The CDR3 runs 16 residues. V lost 2 bases and J lost 4, with 14 bases in between. The CDR3 nucleotides are TGTGCCAGCAGTTTATTGAGAAGGGCGGGCACCGGGGAGCTGTTTTTT. Translating it yields CASSLLRRAGTGELFF.